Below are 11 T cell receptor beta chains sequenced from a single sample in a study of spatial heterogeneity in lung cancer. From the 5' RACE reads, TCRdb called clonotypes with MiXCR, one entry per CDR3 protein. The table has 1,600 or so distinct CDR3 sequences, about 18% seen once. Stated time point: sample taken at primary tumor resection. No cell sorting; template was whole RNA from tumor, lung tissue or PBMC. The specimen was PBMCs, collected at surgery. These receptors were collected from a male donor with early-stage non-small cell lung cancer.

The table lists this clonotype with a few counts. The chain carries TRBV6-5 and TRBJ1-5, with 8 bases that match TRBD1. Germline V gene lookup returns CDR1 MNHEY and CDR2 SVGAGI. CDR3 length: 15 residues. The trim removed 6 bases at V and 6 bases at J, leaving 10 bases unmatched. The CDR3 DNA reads TGTGCCAGCAGCTTCGCAGGGGGCGTGGGTCAGCCCCAGCATTTT. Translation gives CASSFAGGVGQPQHF.

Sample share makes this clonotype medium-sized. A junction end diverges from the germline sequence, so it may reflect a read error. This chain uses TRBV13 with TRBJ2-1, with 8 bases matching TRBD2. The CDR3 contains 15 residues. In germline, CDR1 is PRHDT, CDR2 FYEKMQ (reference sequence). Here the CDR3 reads CASSFTGGAGDEQFF. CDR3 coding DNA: TGCGCCAGCAGCTTCACCGGGGGGGCCGGGGATGAGCAGTTCTTC.

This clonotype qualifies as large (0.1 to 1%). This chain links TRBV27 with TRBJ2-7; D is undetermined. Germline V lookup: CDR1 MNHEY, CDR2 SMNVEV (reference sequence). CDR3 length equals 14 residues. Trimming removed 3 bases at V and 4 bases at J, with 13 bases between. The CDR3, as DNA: TGTGCCAGCAGTTTTAGGGATAAGGGATACGAGCAGTACTTC. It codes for CASSFRDKGYEQYF.

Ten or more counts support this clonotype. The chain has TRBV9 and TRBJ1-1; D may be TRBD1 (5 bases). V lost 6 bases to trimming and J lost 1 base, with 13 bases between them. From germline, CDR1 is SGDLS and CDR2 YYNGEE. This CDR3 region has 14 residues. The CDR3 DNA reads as TGTGCCAGCACTCCTTTGGGGACGAACACTGAAGCTTTCTTT. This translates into CASTPLGTNTEAFF.

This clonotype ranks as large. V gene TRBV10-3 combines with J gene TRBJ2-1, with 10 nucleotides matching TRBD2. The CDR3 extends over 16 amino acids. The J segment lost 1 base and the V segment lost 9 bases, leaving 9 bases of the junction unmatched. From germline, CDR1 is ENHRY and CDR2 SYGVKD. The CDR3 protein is CAMGPSGRSSYNEQFF. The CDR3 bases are TGTGCCATGGGTCCTAGCGGGAGATCGTCCTACAATGAGCAGTTCTTC.

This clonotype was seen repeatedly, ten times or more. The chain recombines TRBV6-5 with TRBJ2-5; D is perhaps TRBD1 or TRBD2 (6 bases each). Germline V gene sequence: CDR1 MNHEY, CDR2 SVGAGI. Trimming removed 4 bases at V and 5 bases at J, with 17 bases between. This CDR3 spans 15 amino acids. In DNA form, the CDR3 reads TGTGCCAGCAGTTCCACTAGACTGGGGGGCGAGACCCAGTACTTC. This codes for CASSSTRLGGETQYF.

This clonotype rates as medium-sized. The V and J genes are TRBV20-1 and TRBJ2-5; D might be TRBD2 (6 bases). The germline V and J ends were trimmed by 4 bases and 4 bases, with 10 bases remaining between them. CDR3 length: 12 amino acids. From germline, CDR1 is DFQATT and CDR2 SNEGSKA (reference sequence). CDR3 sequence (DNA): TGCAGTGCTACGGGGGACCCAGAGACCCAGTACTTC. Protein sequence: CSATGDPETQYF.

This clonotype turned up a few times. CDR3 region: CASSLYQFTSGVQETQYF. In nucleotides, the CDR3 is TGTGCCAGCAGCTTGTATCAGTTCACTAGCGGGGTACAAGAGACCCAGTACTTC. J is TRBJ2-5 and V is TRBV7-8; TRBD2 agrees at 10 bases. The CDR3 runs to 18 residues. V dropped 3 bases and J dropped 2; count of bases not matched to a gene: 12. Germline V lookup: CDR1 SGHVS, CDR2 FQNEAQ.

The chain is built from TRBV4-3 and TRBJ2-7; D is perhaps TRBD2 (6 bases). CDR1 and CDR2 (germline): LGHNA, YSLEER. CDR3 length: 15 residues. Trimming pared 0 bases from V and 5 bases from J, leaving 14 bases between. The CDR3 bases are TGCGCCAGCAGCCAAGATCAAGGGGAGGACGACGAGCAGTACTTC. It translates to CASSQDQGEDDEQYF.

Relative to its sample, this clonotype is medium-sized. The CDR3 DNA reads as TGTGCCAGCAGTGAAGAGATAACTAGCGGGAGAAGGGATACGCAGTATTTT. Its translation is CASSEEITSGRRDTQYF. This chain links TRBV2 with TRBJ2-3; 11 nucleotides line up with TRBD2. Looked up from germline, CDR1 is SNHLY and CDR2 is FYNNEI. This CDR3 has 17 residues. V lost 1 base, J lost 6 bases, and 9 bases stayed unmatched.

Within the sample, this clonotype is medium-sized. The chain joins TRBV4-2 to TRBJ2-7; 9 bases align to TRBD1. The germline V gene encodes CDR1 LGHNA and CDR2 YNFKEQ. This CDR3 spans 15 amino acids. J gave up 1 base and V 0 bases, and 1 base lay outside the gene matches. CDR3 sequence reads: CASSQETGGSYEQYF. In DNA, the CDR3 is TGTGCCAGCAGCCAAGAGACAGGGGGGTCCTACGAGCAGTACTTC.